The 21 T cell receptor beta chains listed next were all sequenced from one sample in a study of OX40 agonist ivuxolimab in advanced cancers. Some clones are missing from TCRdb's copy, which holds only in-frame ones; the method was immunoSEQ multiplex PCR. This table holds over 70,000 clones, around nine tenths found once. The sample in question was CD4+ or CD8+ T cells sorted from blood, obtained in a trial of the OX40 agonist ivuxolimab. These receptors were obtained from an adult with an advanced solid tumor such as melanoma, head and neck, liver or kidney cancer.

The chain couples TRBV7-2 to TRBJ1-4; a weak D match, TRBD1 (5 bases). CDR1 is SGHTA, CDR2 FQGNSA, per germline. Trimming removed 6 bases from V and 7 bases from J, with 18 bases in between. CDR3 length: 15 amino acids. The CDR3 nucleotides read TGTGCCAGCAGTTTTACGGGGCAGAAAGGTGAAAAACTGTTTTTT. Residues: CASSFTGQKGEKLFF.

V is TRBV5-4 and J is TRBJ1-1; perhaps TRBD1 as D (6 bases). This CDR3 has 14 amino acids. Germline loops: CDR1 SGHNT, CDR2 YYREEE (reference sequence). Trimming removed 1 base at V and 7 bases at J, with 14 bases between. The CDR3: CASSLSTGSYEAFF. CDR3 DNA sequence: TGTGCCAGCAGCTTGTCAACAGGGTCCTATGAAGCTTTCTTT.

This clone was seen just once. The rearrangement links TRBV2 to TRBJ1-1; unclear D gene. Trimming stripped 6 bases from V and 2 bases from J, with 10 bases between. The CDR3 is 13 amino acids. CDR1 is SNHLY and CDR2 is FYNNEI in the germline V gene. The CDR3 DNA reads TGTGCCAGCAGGCGGGAGGGTAACACTGAAGCTTTCTTT. Translated: CASRREGNTEAFF.

This clone turned up a few times. The chain employs TRBV5-4 and TRBJ1-6; 12 bases line up with TRBD1. J gave up 9 bases and V 3 bases, and 7 bases lay outside the gene matches. From germline, CDR1 is SGHNT and CDR2 YYREEE (reference sequence). The CDR3 consists of 16 residues. The CDR3 protein is CASSSGQGARSSPLHF. DNA for the CDR3: TGTGCCAGCAGCTCGGGACAGGGGGCCCGAAGTTCACCCCTCCACTTT.

This chain links TRBV11-2 with TRBJ1-1, with a weak D call TRBD1 (5 bases). Trimming took 5 bases from V and 3 from J, leaving 13 bases between them. Per germline, CDR1 SGHAT and CDR2 FQNNGV. This CDR3 has 14 amino acids. Here the CDR3 DNA reads TGTGCCAGCAGCCTCCAAAGACAGCACACTGAAGCTTTCTTT. It codes for CASSLQRQHTEAFF.

The CDR3 DNA sequence: TGCAGCGTTAAGGATACAGGACGTAGAATGAACACTGAAGCTTTCTTT. Translating gives CSVKDTGRRMNTEAFF. This sequence joins TRBV29-1 and TRBJ1-1, with D perhaps TRBD1 (5 bases). V gave up 5 bases and J gave up 0 bases, with 19 bases separating them. This CDR3 contains 16 residues. Germline V gives CDR1 SQVTM, CDR2 ANQGSEA. Supplemented by reference TRBV29-1 and TRBJ1-1, the full variable domain reads SAVISQKPSRDICQRGTSLTIQCQVDSQVTMMFWYRQQPGQSLTLIATANQGSEATYESGFVIDKFPISRPNLTFSTLTVSNMSPEDSSIYLCSVKDTGRRMNTEAFFGQGTRLTVV.

The chain recombines TRBV27 with TRBJ1-2; D unclear. V shed 4 bases and J shed 7 bases, with 13 bases lying between them. CDR3 length: 13 amino acids. Germline-derived CDR1 and CDR2 are MNHEY and SMNVEV (reference sequence). In nucleotides, the CDR3 is TGTGCCAGCAGTTCTCCGAAGAGGGTTGGCTACACCTTC. Its translation is CASSSPKRVGYTF.

This chain connects TRBV10-2 to TRBJ2-7, with 9 nucleotides matching TRBD1. CDR1 and CDR2 (germline): WSHSY, SAAADI. V lost 7 bases to trimming and J lost 5 bases; unmatched junction nucleotides: 6. The CDR3 covers 13 residues. The CDR3 DNA follows: TGCGCCAGCACCCGACAGGGGGACGACGAGCAGTACTTC. Translation gives CASTRQGDDEQYF.

The chain combines TRBV19 with TRBJ2-7; no clear D gene. Per the germline V gene, CDR1 is LNHDA and CDR2 is SQIVND (reference sequence). Trimming removed 10 bases from V and 3 bases from J, with 10 bases in between. CDR3 length equals 11 residues. The CDR3 nucleotides read TGTGCCACTCGATTGGGCTACGAGCAGTACTTC. The encoded protein is CATRLGYEQYF.

The rearrangement joins TRBV4-3 to TRBJ1-3; 7 bases align to TRBD1. J was trimmed by 0 bases and V by 3 bases; bases with no gene match: 2. Per the germline V gene, CDR1 is LGHNA and CDR2 is YSLEER. CDR3 size: 15 residues. The CDR3 coding sequence is TGCGCCAGCAGCCAGGGACAGCCCTCTGGAAACACCATATATTTT. Encoded protein: CASSQGQPSGNTIYF.

The chain recombines TRBV19 with TRBJ2-5; D not resolved. Germline CDR1 is LNHDA and CDR2 is SQIVND (reference sequence). The CDR3 contains 13 residues. Deletions cut 1 base from V and 2 bases from J, with 5 bases between. CDR3: CASSIGPQETQYF. The CDR3 bases are TGTGCCAGTAGTATAGGCCCTCAAGAGACCCAGTACTTC.

This clone appeared once. J is TRBJ2-2 and V is TRBV5-1; perhaps TRBD1 as D (5 bases). Germline-derived CDR1 and CDR2 are SGHRS and YFSETQ. Between the trimmed V and J ends, which lost 5 bases and 3 bases, there was a span of 14 bases. This CDR3 has 15 amino acids. CDR3 bases: TGCGCCAGCAGTTGGGGCAGTAGAGACACCGGGGAGCTGTTTTTT. It codes for CASSWGSRDTGELFF.

This rearrangement joins TRBV5-5 to TRBJ2-1, with 7 bases lining up with TRBD1. Per the germline V gene, CDR1 is SGHKS and CDR2 is YYEKEE (reference sequence). The CDR3 contains 16 residues. The ends lost 4 bases at V and 4 bases at J; junction bases unmatched: 11. CDR3: CASSQTGTTLYNEQFF. For the CDR3, the DNA is TGTGCCAGCAGCCAGACAGGGACAACATTGTACAATGAGCAGTTCTTC.

The chain employs TRBV27 and TRBJ2-1, with D possibly TRBD2 on 5 matching bases. Germline CDR1 MNHEY, CDR2 SMNVEV (reference sequence). The CDR3 is 14 amino acids. V shed 10 bases and J shed 1 base, with 14 bases lying between them. The CDR3 loop reads CATQRAGSYNEQFF. In DNA, the CDR3 is TGTGCCACCCAGAGGGCCGGGTCCTACAATGAGCAGTTCTTC.

The chain employs TRBV7-2 and TRBJ1-6; perhaps TRBD1 as D (5 bases). The germline CDR1 and CDR2 sequences are SGHTA and FQGNSA. There are 15 residues in the CDR3. V shed 5 bases and J shed 6 bases, with 14 bases lying between them. The CDR3 bases are TGTGCCAGCAGCGATACGAGGGACGTTAATTCACCCCTCCACTTT. Translation: CASSDTRDVNSPLHF.

With respect to this clone: Compared with germline, one end of the junction differs, possibly owing to a read error. This chain links TRBV27 with TRBJ1-2; D uncertain. This CDR3 is 12 amino acids long. Germline CDR1 MNHEY, CDR2 SMNVEV (reference sequence). The CDR3, as DNA: TGTGCCAGTAAACAGTTTAACCATGGCTACACCTTC. Translation: CASKQFNHGYTF.

The chain joins TRBV15 to TRBJ1-2, with D possibly being TRBD1 (5 bases). Trimming took 0 bases from V and 8 from J, leaving 13 bases between them. The germline CDR1 and CDR2 sequences are LNHNV and YYDKDF (reference sequence). CDR3 length: 14 amino acids. CDR3 amino acids: CATSRDHVEGGYTF. CDR3 bases: TGTGCCACCAGCAGAGATCACGTTGAGGGGGGCTACACCTTC.

The chain has TRBV30 and TRBJ2-7; D ambiguous. Germline CDR1 GTSNPN, CDR2 SVGIG (reference sequence). Trimming took off 0 bases at V and 6 bases at J, with 12 bases between the two ends. CDR3 length: 13 amino acids. In nucleotides, the CDR3 is TGTGCCTGGAGTGTAAAGGGATGGGGCGAGCAGTACTTC. Residues: CAWSVKGWGEQYF. The full variable domain, rest sourced from reference TRBV30 and TRBJ2-7, is SQTIHQWPATLVQPVGSPLSLECTVEGTSNPNLYWYRQAAGRGLQLLFYSVGIGQISSEVPQNLSASRPQDRQFILSSKKLLLSDSGFYLCAWSVKGWGEQYFGPGTRLTVT.

The genes are TRBV5-1 and TRBJ2-2; D unresolved. CDR1 SGHRS and CDR2 YFSETQ come from the germline V gene. V gave up 0 bases and J gave up 8 bases, with 8 bases separating them. The CDR3 loop spans 13 amino acids. CDR3 nucleotide sequence: TGCGCCAGCAGCTTGGAGAGGAGAGGGGAGCTGTTTTTT. Its translation: CASSLERRGELFF.

This CDR3 is CAWESRGRRTEAFF. The CDR3 bases are TGTGCCTGGGAAAGCAGGGGGCGACGAACTGAAGCTTTCTTT. The genes are TRBV30 and TRBJ1-1; 8 bases fit TRBD1. V was pared by 5 bases and J by 5 bases, with 10 bases of the junction left unmatched. Germline V gene sequence: CDR1 GTSNPN, CDR2 SVGIG (reference sequence). This CDR3 region has 14 residues.

The V call is TRBV11-3, the J call TRBJ1-3; 7 bases line up with TRBD1. Germline V lookup: CDR1 SGHNT, CDR2 YENEEA. Trimming at V came to 5 bases and at J to 4 bases, leaving 8 bases not matched to a gene. The CDR3 runs to 15 residues. The DNA for the CDR3 is TGTGCCAGCAGCCCCACAGGGGATGCAGGAAACACCATATATTTT. This translates into CASSPTGDAGNTIYF.